The subject of this entry is one TCR beta chain. This entry is derived from a study of a mutant IDH1 vaccine in newly diagnosed glioma. Germline CDR1 and CDR2: MDHEN and SYDVKM. This CDR3 is built from 16 residues. V was cut by 1 base and J by 1 base, with 12 bases left in between. Described time point: baseline, week 1 (first vaccination visit). The treatment: pre-vaccination baseline after standard-of-care therapy. Sequencing was performed with immunoSEQ multiplex PCR; in TCRdb, only in-frame clones are kept and a portion is missing. This repertoire shows about 98,000 clones, 80% to 90% found once; its top ten account for roughly 0.54%.

Sequencing was performed on PBMCs, taken from a glioma patient treated with radiotherapy, temozolomide or both. The TCR sequence derives from a woman in her forties or fifties with glioma. The chain uses TRBV28 and TRBJ2-3; D unresolved. The CDR3 loop is CASSLSGSGGTDTQYF. The CDR3 bases are TGTGCCAGCAGTTTATCCGGGTCAGGAGGCACAGATACGCAGTATTTT.